These 7 T cell receptor beta chains were all obtained from the same sample, sequenced in a study of blood T cell repertoires in COVID-19. The table came from immunoSEQ multiplex PCR; TCRdb's copy has only in-frame clones and leaves some out. The sample carries some 260,000 clones, approximately 90% recorded once. Sample: peripheral blood. These receptors originate from a woman aged 25 to 39 with COVID-19, enrolled during active disease.

The chain joins TRBV28 to TRBJ2-7, with TRBD1 as a possible D gene (6 bases). The CDR3 totals 15 residues. In germline, CDR1 is MDHEN, CDR2 SYDVKM. Trimming took 3 bases from V and 4 from J, leaving 16 bases between them. CDR3 nucleotides: TGTGCCAGCAGTTTTCGTAGCAGGGGATTTTACGAGCAGTACTTC. Translating gives CASSFRSRGFYEQYF.

The V gene is TRBV28, the J gene TRBJ1-1; no definite D call. Deletions cut 5 bases from V and 2 bases from J, with 9 bases between. The CDR3 is made up of 13 amino acids. Germline CDR1 reads MDHEN; CDR2 reads SYDVKM. The CDR3, as DNA: TGTGCCAGCAGTCCAAATTTTAACACTGAAGCTTTCTTT. Translating gives CASSPNFNTEAFF.

The chain recombines TRBV28 with TRBJ2-7; D gene ambiguous. V was shortened by 6 bases and J by 3 bases, with 6 bases between the two germline ends. The CDR3 totals 11 residues. CDR1 MDHEN and CDR2 SYDVKM come from the germline V gene. The CDR3 DNA sequence: TGTGCCAGCAGGGTCGGCTACGAGCAGTACTTC. Protein sequence: CASRVGYEQYF.

This clone was recorded many times. The rearrangement joins TRBV7-2 to TRBJ1-2, with D tentatively TRBD1 (5 bases). The CDR3 covers 15 residues. V was shortened by 8 bases and J by 1 base, with 17 bases between the two germline ends. CDR1 is SGHTA and CDR2 is FQGNSA in the germline V gene. Here the CDR3 reads CASPGGPTLNYGYTF. CDR3 bases: TGTGCCAGCCCGGGGGGACCAACCCTTAACTATGGCTACACCTTC.

V and J are TRBV2 and TRBJ2-7; D uncertain. The germline gives CDR1 SNHLY, CDR2 FYNNEI. CDR3 length equals 14 residues. The ends were cut back, 1 base at V and 3 bases at J, with 10 bases in the middle. Written as DNA, the CDR3 is TGTGCCAGCAGTGAAGGGGCAGCTGTCTACGAGCAGTACGTC. This sequence encodes CASSEGAAVYEQYV.

This clone has just a few counts. The gene calls are TRBV7-9 and TRBJ1-6, with 9 bases matching TRBD1. Germline V gives CDR1 SEHNR, CDR2 FQNEAQ (reference sequence). CDR3 length: 16 residues. V dropped 5 bases and J dropped 2; count of bases not matched to a gene: 4. CDR3 bases: TGTGCCAGCAGCCCCACAGGGGGCACCTATAATTCACCCCTCCACTTT. Its protein product is CASSPTGGTYNSPLHF.

The chain links TRBV14 to TRBJ1-3; D unresolved. Germline assignment: CDR1 SGHDN and CDR2 FVKESK. CDR3 length: 15 amino acids. The V end lost 4 bases, the J end lost 1 base, and 11 bases lay between the germline ends. The CDR3 loop is CASSRGVRSGNTIYF. The DNA of the CDR3 is TGTGCCAGCAGCCGAGGAGTAAGATCTGGAAACACCATATATTTT.